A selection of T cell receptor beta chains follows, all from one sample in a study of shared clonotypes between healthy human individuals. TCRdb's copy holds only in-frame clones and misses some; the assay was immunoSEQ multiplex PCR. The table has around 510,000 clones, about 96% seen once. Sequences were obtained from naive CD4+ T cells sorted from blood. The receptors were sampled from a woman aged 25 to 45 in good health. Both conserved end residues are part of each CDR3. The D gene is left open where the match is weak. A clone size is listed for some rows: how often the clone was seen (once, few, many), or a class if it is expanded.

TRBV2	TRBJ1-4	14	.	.	TGTGCCAGCAGTGAAGGGGGATCGGGCGAAAAACTGTTTTTT	CASSEGGSGEKLFF
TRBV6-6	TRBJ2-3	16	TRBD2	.	TGTGCCAGCAGTTCCGAGACTAGCGGGCCGCCAGATACGCAGTATTTT	CASSSETSGPPDTQYF
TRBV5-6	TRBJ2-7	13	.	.	TGTGCCAGCAGCTTGGTGCCCTCCTACGAGCAGTACTTC	CASSLVPSYEQYF
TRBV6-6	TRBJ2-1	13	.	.	TGTGCCAGCAGTTCTGGCAGAGGAAATGAGCAGTTCTTC	CASSSGRGNEQFF
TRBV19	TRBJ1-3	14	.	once	TGTGCCAGTGGTAACAGGCGTTCGGGAAACACCATATATTTT	CASGNRRSGNTIYF
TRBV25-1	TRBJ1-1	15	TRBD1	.	TGTGCCAGCAGTGACCCGACAGGGGGCGCGGTTGAAGCTTTCTTT	CASSDPTGGAVEAFF
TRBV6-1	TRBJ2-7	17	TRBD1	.	TGTGCCAGCAGTGAACGGACAGGGGGCTTCGGAACCTACGAGCAGTACTTC	CASSERTGGFGTYEQYF
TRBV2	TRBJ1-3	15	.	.	TGTGCCAGCAGACAGGGCCTCAGCTCTGGAAACACCATATATTTT	CASRQGLSSGNTIYF
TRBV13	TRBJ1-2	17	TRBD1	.	TGTGCCAGCAGCCTCAGGACAGGGGGCGGGTGGGGATATGGCTACACCTTC	CASSLRTGGGWGYGYTF
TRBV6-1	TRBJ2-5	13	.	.	TGTGCCAGCAGTCGCTCTAGCCCCGAGACCCAGTACTTC	CASSRSSPETQYF
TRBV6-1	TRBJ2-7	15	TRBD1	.	TGTGCCAGCAGAATGACAGGGTCGATAAACTACGAGCAGTACTTC	CASRMTGSINYEQYF
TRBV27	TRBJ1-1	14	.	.	TGTGCCAGCAGTTTTACAGGGTTTGGGACTGAAGCTTTCTTT	CASSFTGFGTEAFF
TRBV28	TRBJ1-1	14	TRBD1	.	TGTGCCAGCAGTTCGACAGGGGTGAACACTGAAGCTTTCTTT	CASSSTGVNTEAFF
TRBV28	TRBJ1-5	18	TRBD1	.	TGTGCCAGCAGCCTCCTCGGCAACGGACAGGCGATGAATCAGCCCCAGCATTTT	CASSLLGNGQAMNQPQHF
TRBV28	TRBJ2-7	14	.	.	TGTGCCAGCAGTTTGCCGGGCCACTCCTACGAGCAGTACTTC	CASSLPGHSYEQYF
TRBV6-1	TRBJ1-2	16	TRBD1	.	TGTGCCAGCAGTGGACCGGGACAGGGTGGAGAACGAAGCTACACCTTC	CASSGPGQGGERSYTF
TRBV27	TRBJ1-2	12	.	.	TGTGCCAGCAGTTTTTGGGGCGCGGGGTTAACCTTC	CASSFWGAGLTF
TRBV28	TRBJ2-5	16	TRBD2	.	TGTGCCAGCAAGGATACCCTAGCGGGAGGTCAAGAGACCCAGTACTTC	CASKDTLAGGQETQYF
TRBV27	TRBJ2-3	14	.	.	TGTGCCAGCAGTTTTCGTGGGATTGAAGATACGCAGTATTTT	CASSFRGIEDTQYF
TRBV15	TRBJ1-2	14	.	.	TGTGCCACCAGCAGAGATTCCGGGGGACCGCCGCTAACCTTC	CATSRDSGGPPLTF
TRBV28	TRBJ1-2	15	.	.	TGTGCCAGCAGTTCAAGGGCAGAGAGTAACTATGGCTACACCTTC	CASSSRAESNYGYTF
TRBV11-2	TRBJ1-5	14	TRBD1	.	TGTGCCAGCAGCTTAGAAGGGGGCGTTCAGCCCCAGCATTTT	CASSLEGGVQPQHF